This is a list of T cell receptor beta chains from one sample in a study of T cell repertoires in cytomegalovirus infection. In TCRdb, the reads were re-called with MiXCR into one record per CDR3 protein. The profile shows 350,000 to 550,000 distinct CDR3 sequences, 30% to 40% of them singletons. Sequenced input: PBMCs. These receptor sequences come from a human donor in good health (CMV status not recorded). Some clones in this sample may be carry-over from other donors' samples. Both conserved end residues are part of each CDR3. A D gene is named only where the DNA matches it firmly. Part of the rows lack a size; the others show once, few, many or a class for expanded clones.

j_call clone_size d_call v_call cdr3_nt cdr3_aa
TRBJ1-5 . TRBD1 TRBV10-2 TGCGCCAGCAGTGAGTGGGGACAGGGGAGTAGCAATCAGCCCCAGCATTTT CASSEWGQGSSNQPQHF
TRBJ1-5 . TRBD1 TRBV12-3/TRBV12-4 TGTGCCAGCAGTTTGTGGGACAGGGACAATCAGCCCCAGCATTTT CASSLWDRDNQPQHF
TRBJ2-5 few TRBD1 TRBV7-9 TGTGCCAGCACCACAACAGGGGGGGAGACCCAGTACTTC CASTTTGGETQYF
TRBJ1-1 many . TRBV7-9 TGTGCCAGCGACATTCGGAACACTGAAGCTTTCTTT CASDIRNTEAFF
TRBJ1-3 few . TRBV4-3 TGCGCCAGCAGCCAAGGAGGGATCCCCTCTGGAAACACCATATATTTT CASSQGGIPSGNTIYF
TRBJ2-3 many . TRBV7-2 TGTGCCAGCAGCCCGGGGTACAGTGGGAGAGATACGCAGTATTTT CASSPGYSGRDTQYF
TRBJ1-1 few . TRBV28 TGTGCCAGCAGTTTATCCGGGTATATGAACACTGAAGCTTTCTTT CASSLSGYMNTEAFF
TRBJ2-4 . TRBD2 TRBV4-2 TGTGCCAGCAGCCAACCCGCGGGGGAAACCATAAACATTCAGTACTTC CASSQPAGETINIQYF
TRBJ2-7 few TRBD1 TRBV10-3 TGTGCCATCAGTGTTGGACAGGGGGCTTACGAGCAGTACTTC CAISVGQGAYEQYF
TRBJ2-3 large TRBD1 TRBV15 TGTGCCACCAGTGCTCCGGGACAGGGGCCAGATACGCAGTATTTT CATSAPGQGPDTQYF
TRBJ2-5 many . TRBV11-2 TGTGCCAGCAGCTTACAGGCTGAGACCCAGTACTTC CASSLQAETQYF
TRBJ1-2 few . TRBV12-3/TRBV12-4 TGTGCCAGCAGTTTAGATTCGTGGGAGGAAGGACCCAACTATGGCTACACCTTC CASSLDSWEEGPNYGYTF
TRBJ1-2 few TRBD1 TRBV20-1 TGCAGTGCTACCAGACAGGGGATTGGTGGCTACACCTTC CSATRQGIGGYTF
TRBJ1-5 . TRBD1 TRBV5-5 TGTGCCAGCAGATTCCGGGACAGGGAGGATCAGCCCCAGCATTTT CASRFRDREDQPQHF
TRBJ2-3 few . TRBV5-4 TGTGCCAGCAGCGGGGACCAGCAAGATACGCAGTATTTT CASSGDQQDTQYF
TRBJ1-5 few . TRBV29-1 TGCAGCGCCCTAGGGGGTAGCAATCAGCCCCAGCATTTT CSALGGSNQPQHF
TRBJ1-5 many . TRBV2 TGTGCCAGCAGTGAATGGGGGAAGAATCAGCCCCAGCATTTT CASSEWGKNQPQHF